Sequencing of this T cell receptor beta chain was carried out in a study of shared clonotypes between healthy human individuals. Assay used: immunoSEQ multiplex PCR; TCRdb lists only in-frame clones, some missing. The data contain millions of clones, more than 90% of them seen just once; the ten biggest clones take up around 0.14%. Germline-derived CDR1 and CDR2 are MDHEN and SYDVKM. V lost 6 bases and J lost 2, with 9 bases in between. This CDR3 region has 13 residues. The genes are TRBV28 and TRBJ2-3; tentatively, D is TRBD1 (5 bases). This TCR was recovered from a man aged 18 to 29 in good health. Sequencing was performed on naive CD4+ T cells sorted from blood. Subset noted: CD45RA+ positively selected. The CDR3 here is CASRTDLTDTQYF. The CDR3 region has the DNA TGTGCCAGCAGGACAGACCTCACAGATACGCAGTATTTT.